The 2 T cell receptor beta chains in this list originate from one sample, sequenced in a study of monozygotic twins with inflammatory bowel disease. TCRdb reprocessed the 5' RACE reads and stores each CDR3 protein as one record, lacking DNA. The specimen's table records approximately 400,000 distinct CDR3 sequences. Sample: blood. The receptors were sampled from a human donor with ulcerative colitis or Crohn's disease, or a healthy co-twin of an affected twin (not recorded which).

The chain joins TRBV5-1 to TRBJ2-5; TCRdb indicates TRBD1, and absent DNA this call remains unverified. The CDR3 consists of 15 residues. Germline V gives CDR1 SGHRS, CDR2 YFSETQ. The CDR3 region is CASSLGASSGETQYF.

The chain links TRBV5-4 to TRBJ2-1; lacking DNA, the TRBD2 call made by TCRdb goes unchecked. CDR3 size: 17 residues. In germline, CDR1 is SGHNT, CDR2 YYREEE (reference sequence). CDR3 loop: CASSSSLSGRISNEQFF.